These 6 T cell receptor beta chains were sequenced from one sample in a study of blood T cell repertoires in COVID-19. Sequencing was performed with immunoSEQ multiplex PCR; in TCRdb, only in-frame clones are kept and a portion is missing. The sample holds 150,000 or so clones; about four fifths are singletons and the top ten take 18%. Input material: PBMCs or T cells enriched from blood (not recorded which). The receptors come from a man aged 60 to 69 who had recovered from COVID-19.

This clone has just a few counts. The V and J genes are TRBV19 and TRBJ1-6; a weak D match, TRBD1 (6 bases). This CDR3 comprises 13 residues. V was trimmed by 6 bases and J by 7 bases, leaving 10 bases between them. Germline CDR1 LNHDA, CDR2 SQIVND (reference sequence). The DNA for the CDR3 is TGTGCCAGTAGCCAGGACAGAAATTCACCCCTCCACTTT. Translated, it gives CASSQDRNSPLHF.

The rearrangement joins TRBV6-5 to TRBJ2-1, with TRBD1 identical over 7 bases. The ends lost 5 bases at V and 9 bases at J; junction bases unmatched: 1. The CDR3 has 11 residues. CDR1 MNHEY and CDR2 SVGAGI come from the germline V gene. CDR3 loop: CASSTGVEQFF. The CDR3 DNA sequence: TGTGCCAGCAGTACAGGGGTTGAGCAGTTCTTC.

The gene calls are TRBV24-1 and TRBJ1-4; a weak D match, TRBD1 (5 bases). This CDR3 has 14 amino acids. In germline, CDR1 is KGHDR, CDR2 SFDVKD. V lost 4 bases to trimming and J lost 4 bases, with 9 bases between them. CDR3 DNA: TGTGCCACCAGTGAGGCAGGGAATAATGAAAAACTGTTTTTT. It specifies CATSEAGNNEKLFF.

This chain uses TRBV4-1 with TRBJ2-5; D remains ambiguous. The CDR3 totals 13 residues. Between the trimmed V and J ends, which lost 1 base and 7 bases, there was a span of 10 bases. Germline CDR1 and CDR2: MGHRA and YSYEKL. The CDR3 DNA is TGCGCCAGCAGCCAAGCCCTATTTTGGACCCAGTACTTC. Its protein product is CASSQALFWTQYF.

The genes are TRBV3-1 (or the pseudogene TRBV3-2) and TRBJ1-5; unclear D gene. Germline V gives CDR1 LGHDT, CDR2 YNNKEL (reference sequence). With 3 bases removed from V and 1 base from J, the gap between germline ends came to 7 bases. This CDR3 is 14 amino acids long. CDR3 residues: CASSQQRSNQPQHF. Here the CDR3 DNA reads TGTGCCAGCAGCCAGCAGCGGAGCAATCAGCCCCAGCATTTT.

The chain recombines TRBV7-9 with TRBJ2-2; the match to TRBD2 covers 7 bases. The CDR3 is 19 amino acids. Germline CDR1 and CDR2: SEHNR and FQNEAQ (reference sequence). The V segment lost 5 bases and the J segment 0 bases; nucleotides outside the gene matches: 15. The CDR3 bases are TGTGCCAGCAGCCAGAACATCCTTACCCGGGGGGCGAACACCGGGGAGCTGTTTTTT. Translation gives CASSQNILTRGANTGELFF.